Detailed here is one TCR beta chain. Its target is unknown. Antigen-specific CD4+ T cell clonotypes were called by their expansion after viral peptide-pool culture in ViraFEST. Upon completion of around eleven days in culture, CD4+ T cells were isolated. No vaccinee had earlier SARS-CoV-2 infection, and nucleocapsid antibodies were negative. IL-2 at about 10 IU/ml and peptides at around 10 ug/ml were added to cultured PBMC, around 2.2 million per well. At days 3 and 7, half of the medium was exchanged for IL-2 medium. This sample is drawn from a study of vaccination effects on CD4 cells after COVID-19. Study-wide points: Relatively few convalescent patients took part in the study, which had no early post-infection timepoints.

The CDR3 consists of 15 residues. V gave up 0 bases and J gave up 1 base, with 10 bases separating them. CDR1 SGHRS and CDR2 YFSETQ come from the germline V gene. Clones were sequenced by immunoSEQ multiplex PCR, and TCRdb holds only the in-frame ones, with some missing. The sample consists of 20,000 to 30,000 clones, around 75% of them appearing once. The TCR sequence derives from a human donor who received a COVID-19 vaccine. The input for sequencing was CD4+ T cells from PBMCs cultured with HCoV-NL63 spike peptides, taken before COVID-19 vaccination. The chain recombines TRBV5-1 with TRBJ2-5; D not certain. The CDR3 sequence is CASSLVPLGQETQYF. CDR3 nucleotide sequence: TGCGCCAGCAGCTTGGTACCGTTAGGCCAAGAGACCCAGTACTTC.